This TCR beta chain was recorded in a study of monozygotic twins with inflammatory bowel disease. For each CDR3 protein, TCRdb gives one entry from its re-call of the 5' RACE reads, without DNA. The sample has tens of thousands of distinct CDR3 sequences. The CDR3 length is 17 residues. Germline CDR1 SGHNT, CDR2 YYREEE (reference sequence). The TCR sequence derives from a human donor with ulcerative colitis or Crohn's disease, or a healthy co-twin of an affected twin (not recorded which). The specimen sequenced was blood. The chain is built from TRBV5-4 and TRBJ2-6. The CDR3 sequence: CASSLDLSVSGANVLTF.